What follows are 20 T cell receptor beta chains derived from one specimen sequenced in a study of blood T cell repertoires in COVID-19. The assay was immunoSEQ multiplex PCR, and TCRdb's table has in-frame clones only and misses some. Here the sample spans about 190,000 clones, more than 85% being singletons. The sample comprised peripheral blood. Receptors were obtained from a man aged 35 to 55 with active or convalescent COVID-19.

The chain is built from TRBV27 and TRBJ1-5; D possibly corresponds to TRBD1 (5 bases). CDR1 and CDR2 (germline): MNHEY, SMNVEV (reference sequence). This CDR3 contains 16 residues. V dropped 0 bases and J dropped 7 bases, with 16 bases sitting between them. The CDR3 region is CASSLSYLGGFQPQHF. CDR3 sequence (DNA): TGTGCCAGCAGTTTATCTTATCTGGGGGGTTTCCAGCCCCAGCATTTT.

V usage is TRBV2 and J usage is TRBJ1-4; tentatively, D is TRBD1 (6 bases). Trimming took off 6 bases at V and 8 bases at J, with 16 bases between the two ends. This CDR3 has 14 amino acids. Germline CDR1 is SNHLY and CDR2 is FYNNEI. CDR3 sequence reads: CASRMGRGEEKLFF. CDR3 bases: TGTGCCAGCAGGATGGGCAGGGGTGAGGAAAAACTGTTTTTT.

The CDR3 region is CASSSEQGVVNSPLHF. CDR3 coding DNA: TGTGCCAGCAGTTCTGAACAGGGAGTTGTTAATTCACCCCTCCACTTT. The chain uses TRBV28 and TRBJ1-6, with D possibly being TRBD1 (6 bases). V gave up 4 bases and J gave up 6 bases, with 16 bases separating them. The CDR3 is made up of 16 amino acids. In germline, CDR1 is MDHEN, CDR2 SYDVKM.

The chain employs TRBV4-2 and TRBJ2-4, with TRBD1 matching over 7 bases. The CDR3 is made up of 13 amino acids. V trimming: 4 bases; J trimming: 14 bases; junction bases outside the gene matches: 11. The V gene's germline CDR1 is LGHNA and CDR2 YNFKEQ. Written as DNA, the CDR3 is TGTGCCAGCAGCCCCGAGATAACAGGGGCAGAGTACTTC. This encodes CASSPEITGAEYF.

J is TRBJ2-7 and V is TRBV29-1; a weak D match, TRBD1 (6 bases). V was shortened by 8 bases and J by 6 bases, with 17 bases between the two germline ends. The germline V gene has CDR1 SQVTM and CDR2 ANQGSEA. The CDR3 runs 12 residues. CDR3: CSIRDTRFEQYF. The CDR3 DNA is TGCAGCATTCGGGACACCCGGTTCGAGCAGTACTTC.

The chain has TRBV21-1 and TRBJ2-7; the D call of TRBD1 is as the table states it, not checked on the DNA. TRBV21-1 is labeled a pseudogene. The CDR3 spans 14 residues. CDR3 residues: CASSTPGGSYEQYF. CDR3 DNA: TGTGCCAGCAGCACTCCAGGGGGATCCTACGAGCAGTACTTC.

The V call is TRBV28, the J call TRBJ2-7; 9 bases map to TRBD1. Germline V gene sequence: CDR1 MDHEN, CDR2 SYDVKM. With V trimmed by 4 bases and J by 7 bases, 11 bases remained unmatched. The CDR3 spans 15 residues. The DNA of the CDR3 is TGTGCCAGCAGTTGGGGTGGGACAGGGCTGGGTGAGCAGTACTTC. It specifies CASSWGGTGLGEQYF.

The CDR3 sequence: CASSFGGIPYNEQFF. CDR3 coding DNA: TGTGCCAGCAGTTTCGGGGGGATTCCCTACAATGAGCAGTTCTTC. The chain combines TRBV27 with TRBJ2-1; 7 bases line up with TRBD2. The germline V gene has CDR1 MNHEY and CDR2 SMNVEV (reference sequence). J lost 2 bases, V lost 3 bases, and 4 bases had no gene match. The CDR3 loop spans 15 amino acids.

This clone was counted a single time. This chain joins TRBV5-1 and TRBJ1-2; D might be TRBD1 (5 bases). Germline CDR1 SGHRS, CDR2 YFSETQ. V was trimmed by 4 bases and J by 5 bases, leaving 9 bases between them. This CDR3 has 12 residues. CDR3 coding DNA: TGCGCCAGCAGCCCTGACAGTTATGGCTACACCTTC. It specifies CASSPDSYGYTF.

The chain has TRBV5-1 and TRBJ1-4; possible D gene TRBD1, 6 bases. V was cut by 2 bases and J by 0 bases, with 8 bases left in between. Germline values: CDR1 SGHRS, CDR2 YFSETQ. This CDR3 is 15 amino acids long. The CDR3 DNA is TGCGCCAGCAGCTTACGGACAGCAACTAATGAAAAACTGTTTTTT. It translates to CASSLRTATNEKLFF.

This clone was detected once. The chain carries TRBV4-1 and TRBJ1-4, with 9 bases that match TRBD1. The CDR3 has 17 amino acids. J lost 8 bases, V lost 0 bases, and 10 bases had no gene match. Germline CDR1 reads MGHRA; CDR2 reads YSYEKL. CDR3 residues: CASSQDEQGAPWEKLFF. In nucleotides, the CDR3 is TGCGCCAGCAGCCAAGATGAACAGGGGGCGCCTTGGGAAAAACTGTTTTTT.

In this sample, this clone turned up a few times. V and J are TRBV27 and TRBJ1-5, with D maybe TRBD1 (5 bases). The CDR3 consists of 16 residues. The germline CDR1 and CDR2 sequences are MNHEY and SMNVEV (reference sequence). V gave up 6 bases and J gave up 0 bases, with 15 bases separating them. CDR3 amino acids: CASSPYGGVSNQPQHF. The CDR3 DNA sequence: TGTGCCAGCAGCCCATATGGAGGGGTTAGCAATCAGCCCCAGCATTTT.

In this sample, this clone turned up once. This chain's CDR3 is CASSSQVPGNEQFF. In DNA, the CDR3 is TGTGCCAGCAGCTCGCAGGTTCCGGGAAATGAGCAGTTCTTC. The chain couples TRBV3-1 (or the pseudogene TRBV3-2) to TRBJ2-1, with D maybe TRBD2 (5 bases). Per the germline V gene, CDR1 is LGHDT and CDR2 is YNNKEL (reference sequence). CDR3 length equals 14 residues. Trimming pared 5 bases from V and 7 bases from J, leaving 15 bases between.

The rearrangement joins TRBV15 to TRBJ2-1; TRBD1 matches 7 bases. The CDR3 extends over 16 amino acids. CDR1 is LNHNV, CDR2 YYDKDF, per germline (reference sequence). V shed 1 base, J shed 2 bases, and the junction held 5 bases outside the gene matches. The CDR3 loop reads CATSRGLQGTYNEQFF. The CDR3 nucleotides read TGTGCCACCAGCAGAGGGCTACAGGGGACCTACAATGAGCAGTTCTTC.

J is TRBJ2-1 and V is TRBV4-1; no clear D gene. The V gene's germline CDR1 is MGHRA and CDR2 YSYEKL. The V gene lost 3 bases and the J gene lost 9 bases, with 15 bases spanning the gap. The CDR3 has 14 residues. The CDR3 region is CASSQVQYPSEQFF. CDR3 DNA sequence: TGCGCCAGCAGCCAGGTACAGTATCCCAGTGAGCAGTTCTTC.

This chain links TRBV3-1 (or the pseudogene TRBV3-2) with TRBJ2-7, with a tentative D call TRBD2 (6 bases). Trimming shortened V by 1 base and J by 6 bases, and 25 bases separated the two germline ends. CDR3 size: 18 residues. In germline, CDR1 is LGHDT, CDR2 YNNKEL (reference sequence). The CDR3 region has the DNA TGTGCCAGCAGCCAAGGGCTTGTAGCGGACCTTTTAATGGGCGAGCAGTACTTC. Amino acids: CASSQGLVADLLMGEQYF.

The rearrangement links TRBV24-1 to TRBJ1-2, with D possibly being TRBD1 (6 bases). CDR1 is KGHDR, CDR2 SFDVKD, per germline. The V end lost 2 bases, the J end lost 8 bases, and 11 bases lay between the germline ends. CDR3 length equals 13 residues. For the CDR3, the DNA is TGTGCCACCAGTGATTCAGGGGTCTACGGCTACACCTTC. Translating it yields CATSDSGVYGYTF.

The gene calls are TRBV30 and TRBJ2-2; TRBD2 agrees at 7 bases. Germline CDR1 GTSNPN, CDR2 SVGIG (reference sequence). This CDR3 contains 14 residues. J was trimmed by 5 bases and V by 0 bases; bases with no gene match: 3. CDR3 in DNA: TGTGCCTGGAGTGTACAAGCGGGGACCGGGGAGCTGTTTTTT. Translation: CAWSVQAGTGELFF. Full variable domain (outside the CDR3, taken from reference TRBV30 and TRBJ2-2): SQTIHQWPATLVQPVGSPLSLECTVEGTSNPNLYWYRQAAGRGLQLLFYSVGIGQISSEVPQNLSASRPQDRQFILSSKKLLLSDSGFYLCAWSVQAGTGELFFGEGSRLTVL.

This clone was detected a few times. This chain joins TRBV5-1 and TRBJ1-2; 7 nucleotides line up with TRBD1. The CDR3 runs to 13 residues. V lost 3 bases to trimming and J lost 7 bases; unmatched junction nucleotides: 6. Per germline, CDR1 SGHRS and CDR2 YFSETQ. The CDR3 DNA reads TGCGCCAGCAGCTCGCAACAGGGGCCTGGCTACACCTTC. Translation: CASSSQQGPGYTF.

The J gene is TRBJ1-5, the V gene TRBV6-1; possibly TRBD1 for D (6 bases). The V gene lost 2 bases and the J gene lost 1 base, with 12 bases spanning the gap. CDR3 length: 16 residues. Germline V gene lookup returns CDR1 MNHNS and CDR2 SASEGT. CDR3 nucleotide sequence: TGTGCCAGCAGTGAACTCAGGGGCGAAAGCAATCAGCCCCAGCATTTT. It is translated as CASSELRGESNQPQHF.